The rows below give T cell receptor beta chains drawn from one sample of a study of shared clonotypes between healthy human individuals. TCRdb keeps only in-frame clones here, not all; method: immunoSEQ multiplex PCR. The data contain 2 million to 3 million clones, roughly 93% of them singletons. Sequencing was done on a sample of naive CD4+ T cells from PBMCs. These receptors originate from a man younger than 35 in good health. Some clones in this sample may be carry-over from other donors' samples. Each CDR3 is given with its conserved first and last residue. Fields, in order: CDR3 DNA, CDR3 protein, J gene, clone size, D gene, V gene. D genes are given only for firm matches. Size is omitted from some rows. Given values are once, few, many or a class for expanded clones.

cdr3_nt: TGTGCCTGGAGTGTAATTGGTGGGCCCCAGCATTTT; cdr3_aa: CAWSVIGGPQHF; j_call: TRBJ1-5; clone_size: .; d_call: .; v_call: TRBV30
cdr3_nt: TGCGCCAGCAGTCGGCAGGGGCCTTACAATGAGCAGTTCTTC; cdr3_aa: CASSRQGPYNEQFF; j_call: TRBJ2-1; clone_size: .; d_call: .; v_call: TRBV5-1
cdr3_nt: TGTGCCAGCAGTTCCCTAAGGAGCGGGGGCGGGGTTTCCTACGAGCAGTACTTC; cdr3_aa: CASSSLRSGGGVSYEQYF; j_call: TRBJ2-7; clone_size: once; d_call: TRBD2; v_call: TRBV28
cdr3_nt: TGTGCCAGCACTACCAGGGGGGGGACGGCTAATGAAAAACTGTTTTTT; cdr3_aa: CASTTRGGTANEKLFF; j_call: TRBJ1-4; clone_size: .; d_call: TRBD1; v_call: TRBV7-9
cdr3_nt: TGTGCCAGCAGCCTAAACGCCGGCGAGCAGTACTTC; cdr3_aa: CASSLNAGEQYF; j_call: TRBJ2-7; clone_size: .; d_call: .; v_call: TRBV7-9
cdr3_nt: TGTGCCAGCAGCTTGGTTGTAGCGGAGGAATACGAGCAGTACTTC; cdr3_aa: CASSLVVAEEYEQYF; j_call: TRBJ2-7; clone_size: .; d_call: .; v_call: TRBV5-5
cdr3_nt: TGTGCCAGCAGCGGGGGACTAGCGGGATTAGATACGCAGTATTTT; cdr3_aa: CASSGGLAGLDTQYF; j_call: TRBJ2-3; clone_size: .; d_call: TRBD2; v_call: TRBV7-3
cdr3_nt: TGTGCCAGCAGTGAAGCAGGGAGGAAGAATGGCTACACCTTC; cdr3_aa: CASSEAGRKNGYTF; j_call: TRBJ1-2; clone_size: .; d_call: .; v_call: TRBV6-4
cdr3_nt: TGTGCCTGGACTTCTGGGGCCAACGTCCTGACTTTC; cdr3_aa: CAWTSGANVLTF; j_call: TRBJ2-6; clone_size: .; d_call: .; v_call: TRBV30
cdr3_nt: TGTGCCACCAGCAGAGATGGGGCAGCTACCTATGGCTACACCTTC; cdr3_aa: CATSRDGAATYGYTF; j_call: TRBJ1-2; clone_size: .; d_call: .; v_call: TRBV15
cdr3_nt: TGTGCCAGCAGCGTAGGTGGCGCGGGAAGGGCGACGGAGACCCAGTACTTC; cdr3_aa: CASSVGGAGRATETQYF; j_call: TRBJ2-5; clone_size: .; d_call: .; v_call: TRBV9
cdr3_nt: TGTGCCAGCAGCCGGTTTCGGGACGACTATGGCTACACCTTC; cdr3_aa: CASSRFRDDYGYTF; j_call: TRBJ1-2; clone_size: .; d_call: .; v_call: TRBV28
cdr3_nt: TGCAGCGCCGGGACAGTCTATGGCTACACCTTC; cdr3_aa: CSAGTVYGYTF; j_call: TRBJ1-2; clone_size: few; d_call: TRBD1; v_call: TRBV29-1
cdr3_nt: TGTGCCAGCAGCTTTACTAGCGGGGGGGGCACAGATACGCAGTATTTT; cdr3_aa: CASSFTSGGGTDTQYF; j_call: TRBJ2-3; clone_size: .; d_call: TRBD2; v_call: TRBV7-9
cdr3_nt: TGCGCCAGCAGCTTAGGGGAAGCGGGGGCCAACGTCCTGACTTTC; cdr3_aa: CASSLGEAGANVLTF; j_call: TRBJ2-6; clone_size: .; d_call: .; v_call: TRBV5-1
cdr3_nt: TGTGCCAGTAGCCATCCCCGGTCAGCGGGAGGGTACAATGAGCAGTTCTTC; cdr3_aa: CASSHPRSAGGYNEQFF; j_call: TRBJ2-1; clone_size: .; d_call: TRBD2; v_call: TRBV19
cdr3_nt: TGTGCCAGCAGCGTAGGTTCAGGGAACACCGGGGAGCTGTTTTTT; cdr3_aa: CASSVGSGNTGELFF; j_call: TRBJ2-2; clone_size: .; d_call: .; v_call: TRBV9